This record concerns one T cell receptor (beta chain) sequence. The antigen is not known. The CDR3 runs 14 residues. The V end lost 9 bases, the J end lost 3 bases, and 16 bases lay between the germline ends. Germline V gene lookup returns CDR1 MNHEY and CDR2 SVGAGI. Method: immunoSEQ multiplex PCR; TCRdb's copy keeps in-frame clones and lacks some. Among around 120,000 clones listed, roughly nine tenths were seen once. The data belong to a study of T cell responses to AZD1222 COVID-19 vaccine. Study-level results: Clonal diversity was possibly underestimated; the donors were predominantly white British and more often female. Researchers took repertoire samples only after the peak T cell response had come. Compared with day 0, the breadth and depth of the Spike-specific TCR repertoire rose significantly after two doses of AZD1222.

Source: peripheral blood, taken 28 days after the second AZD1222 dose. The clonotype originates from an adult who received the AZD1222 COVID-19 vaccine. The chain recombines TRBV6-5 with TRBJ2-3; the D call may be TRBD1 or TRBD2 (6 bases each). The CDR3 DNA is TGTGCCAGTACAAGGGGGGTTGGGACAGATACGCAGTATTTT. Translating it yields CASTRGVGTDTQYF.